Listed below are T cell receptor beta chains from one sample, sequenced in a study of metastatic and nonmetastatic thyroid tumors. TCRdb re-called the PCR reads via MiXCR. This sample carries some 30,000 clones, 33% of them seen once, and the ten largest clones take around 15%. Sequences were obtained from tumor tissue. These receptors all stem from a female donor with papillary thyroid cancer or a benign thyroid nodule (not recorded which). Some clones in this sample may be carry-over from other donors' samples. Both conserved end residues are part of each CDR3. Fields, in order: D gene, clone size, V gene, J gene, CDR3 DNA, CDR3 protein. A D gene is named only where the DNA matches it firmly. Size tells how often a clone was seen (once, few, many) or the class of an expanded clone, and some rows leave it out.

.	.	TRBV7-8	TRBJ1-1	TGTGCCAGCAGCTTAGTCTACGGGAACACTGAAGCTTTCTTT	CASSLVYGNTEAFF
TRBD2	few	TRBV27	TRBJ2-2	TGTGCCATCTCGGAACTAGCGGGAAAGGGTGCCGGGGAGCTGTTTTTT	CAISELAGKGAGELFF
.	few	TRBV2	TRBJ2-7	TGTGCCAGCAGCCGGTCGCGAAACTTC	CASSRSRNF
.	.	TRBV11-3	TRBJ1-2	TGTGCCAGCAGCCAGGACAGTTATGGCTACACCTTC	CASSQDSYGYTF
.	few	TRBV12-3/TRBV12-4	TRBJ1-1	TGTGCCAGCAGCCGGGACTGGGGCACTGAAGCTTTCTTT	CASSRDWGTEAFF
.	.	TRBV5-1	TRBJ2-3	TGCGCCAGCAGCATTTCTTCAGGGTTCCGCACAGATACGCAGTATTTT	CASSISSGFRTDTQYF
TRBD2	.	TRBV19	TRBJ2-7	TGTGCCAGTAGTACAGGGACTAGCGGCGAGCAGTACTTC	CASSTGTSGEQYF
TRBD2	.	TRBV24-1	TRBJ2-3	TGTGCCACCAGCCCATCCCCCTGGAGGGAGGGCGGGGATACGCAGTATTTT	CATSPSPWREGGDTQYF
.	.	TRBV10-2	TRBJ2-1	TGCGCCAGCAGGGTGGGCGGTAGCTCCTACAATGAGCAGTTCTTC	CASRVGGSSYNEQFF
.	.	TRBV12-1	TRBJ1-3	TGTGCCAGCAGCGGGAGTGGCCGCTCATCCGACTCGAGAAACTCTGGAAACACCATATATTTT	CASSGSGRSSDSRNSGNTIYF
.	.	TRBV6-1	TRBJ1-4	TGTGCCAGCAGTGAACGTCCAGCTAATGAAAAACTGTTTTTT	CASSERPANEKLFF
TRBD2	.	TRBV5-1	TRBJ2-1	TGCGCCAGCAGCTTGGCCGGGACTAGCGGGAGGGCCCTCTACAATGAGCAGTTCTTC	CASSLAGTSGRALYNEQFF
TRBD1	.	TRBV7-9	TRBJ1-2	TGTGCCAGCAGGAAGCAGGGGGCGTCTGGCTACACCTTC	CASRKQGASGYTF
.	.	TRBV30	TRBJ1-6	TGTGTCTGGGGACGGAATAATTCACCCCTCCACTTT	CVWGRNNSPLHF
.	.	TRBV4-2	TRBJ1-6	TGTGCCAGCAGCCAAGAATCTGAGAATTCACCCCTCCACTTT	CASSQESENSPLHF
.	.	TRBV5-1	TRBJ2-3	TGCGCCAGCAGCTTGGCCCGAGTTGGGGCCACAGATACGCAGTATTTT	CASSLARVGATDTQYF
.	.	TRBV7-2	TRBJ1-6	TGTGCCAGCAACTTAGGGTACAATTCACCCCTCCACTTT	CASNLGYNSPLHF
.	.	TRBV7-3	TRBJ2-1	TGTGCCAGCAGCTCCTCGGAGGGCACCTACAATGAGCAGTTCTTC	CASSSSEGTYNEQFF
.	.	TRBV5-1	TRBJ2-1	TGCGCCAGCAGCCCGGAGACAGACAACACCTACAATGAGCAGTTCTTC	CASSPETDNTYNEQFF
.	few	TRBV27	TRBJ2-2	TGTGCCAGCAGAAATCATGACAAGGCGAAGACCGGGGAGCTGTTTTTT	CASRNHDKAKTGELFF
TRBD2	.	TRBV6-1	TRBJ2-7	TGTGCCAGCACCACGGGACTAGCGGATAAGGGCCACGAGCAGTACTTC	CASTTGLADKGHEQYF
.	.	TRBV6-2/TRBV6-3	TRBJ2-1	TGTGCCAGCAGCTCAACCCTAGGGAGGCAGTTCTTC	CASSSTLGRQFF
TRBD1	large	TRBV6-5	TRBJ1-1	TGTGCCAGCAGTTACTCGACCCCAGGGGGTGAAGCTTTCTTT	CASSYSTPGGEAFF
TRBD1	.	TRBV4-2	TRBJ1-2	TGTGCCAGCAGCGAGGGACAGAACTATGGCTACACCTTC	CASSEGQNYGYTF
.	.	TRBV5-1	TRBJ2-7	TGCGCCAGCAGCTTACCCCCAATTCAAGAGCAGTACTTC	CASSLPPIQEQYF
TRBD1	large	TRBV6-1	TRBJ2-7	TGTGCCAGCAGCGCGGGACAGGGGTGGAACGAGCAGTACTTC	CASSAGQGWNEQYF
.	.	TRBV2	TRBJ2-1	TGTGCCAGCATTTACAGGGAGAGCTCCTACAATGAGCAGTTCTTC	CASIYRESSYNEQFF
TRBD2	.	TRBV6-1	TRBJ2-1	TGTGCCAGCCAAACCGGGACTAGCTACAATGAGCAGTTCTTC	CASQTGTSYNEQFF
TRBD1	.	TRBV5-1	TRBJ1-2	TGCGCCAAACAAAAGGATTCATATCGGGACAGCTCAAATGGCTACACCTTC	CAKQKDSYRDSSNGYTF
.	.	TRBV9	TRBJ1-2	TGTGCCAGCAGGCGGGCCCCGGACGTCGGGGGCTACACCTTC	CASRRAPDVGGYTF
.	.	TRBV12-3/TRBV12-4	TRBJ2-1	TGTGCCAGCAGTTTGGGGGACGGGGCGTGGAATGAGCAGTTCTTC	CASSLGDGAWNEQFF
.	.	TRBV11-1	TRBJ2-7	TGTGCCAGCAGCCGACCCCTAGTCGGGGAGTTTTCCTACGAGCAGTACTTC	CASSRPLVGEFSYEQYF
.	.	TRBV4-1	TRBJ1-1	TGCGCCAGCAGCCAAGAAGGAGGGGGGGTATTTGAAGCTTTCTTT	CASSQEGGGVFEAFF
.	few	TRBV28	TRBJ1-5	TGTGCCAGCAGTGGACGGGCCCTCAATCAGCCCCAGCATTTT	CASSGRALNQPQHF
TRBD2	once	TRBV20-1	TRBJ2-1	TGCAGTGCTAGATCGCCGGGACTAGCGGGAACTCGCCCCAATGAGCAGTTCTTC	CSARSPGLAGTRPNEQFF
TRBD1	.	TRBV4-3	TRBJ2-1	TGCGCCAGCAGCCAACTAGGACTCCGGGACAGCTACAATGAGCAGTTCTTC	CASSQLGLRDSYNEQFF
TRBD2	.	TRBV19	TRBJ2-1	TGTGCCAGTAGTCCTGCTAGCGGGGGGGCCGGTGAGCAGTTCTTC	CASSPASGGAGEQFF
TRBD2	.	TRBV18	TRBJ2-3	TGTGCCAGCTCACCTGGAGCGGGAGGGGCAGATACGCAGTATTTT	CASSPGAGGADTQYF
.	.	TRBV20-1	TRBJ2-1	TGCAGTGCTAGAGATGCTAGCGAGAAGCTCAATGAGCAGTTCTTC	CSARDASEKLNEQFF
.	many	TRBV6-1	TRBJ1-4	TGTGCCAGCAGTGAAGCCGCCAGGCAACTGTTTTTT	CASSEAARQLFF
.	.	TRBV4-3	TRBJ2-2	TGCGCCAGCAGCCAAGATCCAGCGGGCCTACGCTCCGGGGAGCTGTTTTTT	CASSQDPAGLRSGELFF
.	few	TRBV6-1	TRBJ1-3	TGTGTTGCGAACACCATATATTTT	CVANTIYF
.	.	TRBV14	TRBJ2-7	TGTGCCAGCAGCCGCCTACCTGGGGAGTCTCTCTACGAGCAGTACTTC	CASSRLPGESLYEQYF
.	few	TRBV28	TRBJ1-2	TGTGCCAGCAGTTTGGGAGGCTATGGCTACACCTTC	CASSLGGYGYTF
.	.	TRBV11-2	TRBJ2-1	TGTGCCAGCAGCTTAGTCGCGGGAAACGGCAATGAGCAGTTCTTC	CASSLVAGNGNEQFF
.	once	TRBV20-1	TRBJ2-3	TGCAGTGCTAGAGGTCCCATAGGACTTTACACAGATACGCAGTATTTT	CSARGPIGLYTDTQYF
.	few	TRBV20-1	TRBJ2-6	TGCAGTGCTAGAGGGGGTTCTGGGGCCAACGTCCTGACTTTC	CSARGGSGANVLTF